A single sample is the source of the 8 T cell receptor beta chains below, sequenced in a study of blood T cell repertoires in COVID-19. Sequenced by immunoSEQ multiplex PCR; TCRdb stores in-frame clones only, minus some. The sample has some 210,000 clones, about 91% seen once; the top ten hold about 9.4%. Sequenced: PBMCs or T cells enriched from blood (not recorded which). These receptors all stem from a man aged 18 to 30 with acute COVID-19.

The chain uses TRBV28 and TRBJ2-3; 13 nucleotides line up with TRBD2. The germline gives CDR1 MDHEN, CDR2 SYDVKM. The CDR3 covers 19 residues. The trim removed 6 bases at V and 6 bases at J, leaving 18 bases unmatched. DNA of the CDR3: TGTGCCAGCAGCCCGCACCAAAATACTAGCGGGAGGGTCTTGGATACGCAGTATTTT. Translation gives CASSPHQNTSGRVLDTQYF.

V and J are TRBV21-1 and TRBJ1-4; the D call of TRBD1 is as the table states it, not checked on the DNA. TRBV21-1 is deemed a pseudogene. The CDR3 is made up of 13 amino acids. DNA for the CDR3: TGTGCCAGCAGCAAAGGGACAAATGAAAAACTGTTTTTT. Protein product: CASSKGTNEKLFF.

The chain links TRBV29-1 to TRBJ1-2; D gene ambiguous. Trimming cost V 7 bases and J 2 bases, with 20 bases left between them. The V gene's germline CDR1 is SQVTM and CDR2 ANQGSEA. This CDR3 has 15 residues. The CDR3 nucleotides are TGCAGCGCGGATGGGGAGTCCGGCTCGAACTATGGCTACACCTTC. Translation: CSADGESGSNYGYTF.

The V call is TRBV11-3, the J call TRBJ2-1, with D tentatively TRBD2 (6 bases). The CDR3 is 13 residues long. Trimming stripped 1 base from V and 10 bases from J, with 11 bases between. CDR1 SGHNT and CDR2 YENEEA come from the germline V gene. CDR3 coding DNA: TGTGCCAGCAGCTTAGGACTAGGAGTGGAGCAGTTCTTC. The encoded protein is CASSLGLGVEQFF.

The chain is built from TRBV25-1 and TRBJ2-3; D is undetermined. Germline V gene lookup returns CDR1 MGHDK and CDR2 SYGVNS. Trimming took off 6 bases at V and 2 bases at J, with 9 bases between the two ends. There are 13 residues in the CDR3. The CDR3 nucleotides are TGTGCCAGCAGCGCGTCTACCACAGATACGCAGTATTTT. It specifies CASSASTTDTQYF.

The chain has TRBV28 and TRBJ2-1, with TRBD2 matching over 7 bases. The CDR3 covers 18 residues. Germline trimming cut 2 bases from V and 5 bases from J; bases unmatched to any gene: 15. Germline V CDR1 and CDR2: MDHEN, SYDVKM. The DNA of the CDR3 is TGTGCCAGCAGTTTAGTTTCGGGAGGTCGGGGGGATGACAATGAGCAGTTCTTC. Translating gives CASSLVSGGRGDDNEQFF.

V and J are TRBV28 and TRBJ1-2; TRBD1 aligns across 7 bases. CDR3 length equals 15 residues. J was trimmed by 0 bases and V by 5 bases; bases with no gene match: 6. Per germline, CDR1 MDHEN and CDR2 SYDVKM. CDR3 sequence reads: CASSESGTANYGYTF. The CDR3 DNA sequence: TGTGCCAGCAGTGAATCCGGGACAGCTAACTATGGCTACACCTTC.

The CDR3 loop reads CASSLGAGDRDTGELFF. The CDR3 DNA reads as TGTGCCAGCAGCTTAGGGGCCGGGGACAGGGACACCGGGGAGCTGTTTTTT. This chain uses TRBV11-3 with TRBJ2-2; TRBD1 matches at 9 bases. The germline CDR1 and CDR2 sequences are SGHNT and YENEEA. V lost 1 base to trimming and J lost 3 bases; unmatched junction nucleotides: 6. The CDR3 is 17 amino acids.